The 5 T cell receptor beta chains given below trace back to one sample, sequenced in a study of blood T cell repertoires in COVID-19. Some clones are missing from TCRdb's copy, which holds only in-frame ones; the method was immunoSEQ multiplex PCR. This sample has around 250,000 clones, with about nine tenths found just once. Sequences were obtained from PBMCs or T cells enriched from blood (not recorded which). The source of these receptors is a human donor in a cohort exposed to, infected with or recovered from COVID-19 (not recorded which). The donor label of this sample is uncertain.

The chain joins TRBV2 to TRBJ1-1; tentatively, D is TRBD1 (6 bases). Trimming took 3 bases from V and 6 from J, leaving 14 bases between them. Germline lookup yields CDR1 SNHLY and CDR2 FYNNEI. The CDR3 is 14 residues long. The CDR3 protein is CASSEDRGGPEAFF. Written as DNA, the CDR3 is TGTGCCAGCAGTGAGGATCGCGGGGGCCCTGAAGCTTTCTTT.

This clone was seen just once. The chain employs TRBV29-1 and TRBJ2-3; 11 bases map to TRBD1. The germline V gene has CDR1 SQVTM and CDR2 ANQGSEA. The CDR3 runs to 18 residues. J was trimmed by 0 bases and V by 8 bases; bases with no gene match: 16. This chain's CDR3 is CSFRTGGARGSSTDTQYF. CDR3 sequence (DNA): TGCAGCTTCAGGACAGGGGGCGCGAGGGGGTCTAGCACAGATACGCAGTATTTT.

The gene calls are TRBV24-1 and TRBJ2-3; possibly TRBD1 for D (6 bases). This CDR3 spans 19 amino acids. The germline gives CDR1 KGHDR, CDR2 SFDVKD. Trimming shortened V by 2 bases and J by 1 base, and 21 bases separated the two germline ends. Here the CDR3 reads CATSDWVGKVTGRTDTQYF. Here the CDR3 DNA reads TGTGCCACCAGTGATTGGGTGGGTAAGGTTACAGGGCGCACAGATACGCAGTATTTT.

This chain links TRBV7-6 with TRBJ1-4; 8 positions match TRBD1. V lost 5 bases to trimming and J lost 2 bases; unmatched junction nucleotides: 10. This CDR3 has 17 residues. Per the germline V gene, CDR1 is SGHVS and CDR2 is FNYEAQ. This CDR3 reads CASSLGQGGATNEKLFF. CDR3 in DNA: TGTGCCAGCAGCCTAGGACAGGGCGGGGCGACTAATGAAAAACTGTTTTTT.

The rearrangement joins TRBV19 to TRBJ1-4; tentatively, D is TRBD1 (5 bases). Trimming removed 4 bases at V and 11 bases at J, with 14 bases between. Per the germline V gene, CDR1 is LNHDA and CDR2 is SQIVND (reference sequence). The CDR3 is 13 residues long. The CDR3 nucleotides read TGTGCCAGTAGTAGGGGCCTTGGGGTCAAACTGTTTTTT. The encoded protein is CASSRGLGVKLFF.